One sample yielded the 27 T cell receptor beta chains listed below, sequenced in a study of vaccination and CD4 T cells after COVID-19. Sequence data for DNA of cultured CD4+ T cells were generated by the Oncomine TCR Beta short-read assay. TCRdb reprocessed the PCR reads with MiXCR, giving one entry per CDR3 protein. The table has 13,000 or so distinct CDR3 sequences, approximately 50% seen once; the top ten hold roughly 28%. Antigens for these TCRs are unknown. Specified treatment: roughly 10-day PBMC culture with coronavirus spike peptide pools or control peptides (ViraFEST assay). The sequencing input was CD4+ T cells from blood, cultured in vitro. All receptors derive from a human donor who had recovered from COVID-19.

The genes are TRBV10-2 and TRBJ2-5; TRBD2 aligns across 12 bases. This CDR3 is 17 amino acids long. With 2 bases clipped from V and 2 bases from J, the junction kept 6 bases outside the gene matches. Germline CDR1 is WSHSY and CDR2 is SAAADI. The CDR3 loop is CASSEGGLAGQQETQYF. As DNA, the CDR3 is TGCGCCAGCAGTGAGGGGGGACTAGCGGGCCAACAAGAGACCCAGTACTTC.

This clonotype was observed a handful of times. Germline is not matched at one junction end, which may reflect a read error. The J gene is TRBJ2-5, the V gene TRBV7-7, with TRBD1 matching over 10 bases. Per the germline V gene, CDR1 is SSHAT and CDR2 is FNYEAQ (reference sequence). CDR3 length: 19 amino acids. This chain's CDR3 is CASSFGGGGRDRGQETQYF. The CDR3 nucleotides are TGTGCTAGCAGCTTTGGGGGCGGGGGCCGGGACAGGGGCCAAGAGACCCAGTACTTC. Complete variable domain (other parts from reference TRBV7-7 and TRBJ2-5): GAGVSQSPRYKVTKRGQDVTLRCDPISSHATLYWYQQALGQGPEFLTYFNYEAQPDKSGLPSDRFSAERPEGSISTLTIQRTEQRDSAMYRCASSFGGGGRDRGQETQYFGPGTRLLVL.

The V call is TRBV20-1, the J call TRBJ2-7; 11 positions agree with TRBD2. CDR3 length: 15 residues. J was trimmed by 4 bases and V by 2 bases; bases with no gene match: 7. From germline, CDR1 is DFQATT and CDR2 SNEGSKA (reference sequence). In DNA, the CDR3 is TGCAGTGCTAGATCGGGAGTAGCGGGAGGGTACGAGCAGTACTTC. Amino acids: CSARSGVAGGYEQYF.

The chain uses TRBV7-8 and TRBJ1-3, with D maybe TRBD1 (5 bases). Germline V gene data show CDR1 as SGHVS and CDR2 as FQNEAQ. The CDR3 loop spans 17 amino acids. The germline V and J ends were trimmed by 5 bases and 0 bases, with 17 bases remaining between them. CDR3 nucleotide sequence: TGTGCCAGCAGCCACCACAGACAGCTGAGCTCTGGAAACACCATATATTTT. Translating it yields CASSHHRQLSSGNTIYF.

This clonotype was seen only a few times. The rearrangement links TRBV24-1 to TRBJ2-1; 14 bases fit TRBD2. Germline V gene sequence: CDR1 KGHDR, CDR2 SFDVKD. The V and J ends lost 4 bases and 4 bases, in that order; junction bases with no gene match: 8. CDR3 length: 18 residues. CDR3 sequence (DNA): TGTGCCACCAGTGACCCTCGACTAGCGGGAGGGGGGTACAATGAGCAGTTCTTC. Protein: CATSDPRLAGGGYNEQFF.

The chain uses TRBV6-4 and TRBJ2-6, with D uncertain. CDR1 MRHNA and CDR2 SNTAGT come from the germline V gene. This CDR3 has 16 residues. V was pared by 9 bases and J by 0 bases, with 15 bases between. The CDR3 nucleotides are TGTGCCAGGAGGAGACACTTACCCTCTGGGGCCAACGTCCTGACTTTC. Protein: CARRRHLPSGANVLTF.

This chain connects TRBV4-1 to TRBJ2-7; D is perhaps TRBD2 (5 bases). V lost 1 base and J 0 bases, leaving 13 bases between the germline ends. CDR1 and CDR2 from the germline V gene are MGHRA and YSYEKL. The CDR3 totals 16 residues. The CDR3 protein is CASSQARGGLSYEQYF. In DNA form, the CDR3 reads TGCGCCAGCAGCCAAGCCCGGGGTGGGCTCTCCTACGAGCAGTACTTC.

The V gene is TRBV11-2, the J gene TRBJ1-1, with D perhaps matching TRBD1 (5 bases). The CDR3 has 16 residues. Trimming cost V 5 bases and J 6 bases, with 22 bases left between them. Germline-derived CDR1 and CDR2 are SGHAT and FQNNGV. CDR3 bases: TGTGCCAGCAGCAGCGCTAGGGGCAGAAAAGACGCTGAAGCTTTCTTT. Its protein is CASSSARGRKDAEAFF.

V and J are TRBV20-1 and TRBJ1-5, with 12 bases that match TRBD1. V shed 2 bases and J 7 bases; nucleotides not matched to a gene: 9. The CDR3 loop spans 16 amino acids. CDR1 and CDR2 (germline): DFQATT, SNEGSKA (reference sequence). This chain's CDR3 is CSARRPGTGGDQPQHF. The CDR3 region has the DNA TGCAGTGCTAGACGACCCGGGACAGGGGGCGACCAGCCCCAGCATTTT.

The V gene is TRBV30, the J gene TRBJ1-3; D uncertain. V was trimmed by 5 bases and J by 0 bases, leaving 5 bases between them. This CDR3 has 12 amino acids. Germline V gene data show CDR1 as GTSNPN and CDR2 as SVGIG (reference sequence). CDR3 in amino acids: CAWGFSGNTIYF. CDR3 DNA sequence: TGTGCCTGGGGCTTCTCTGGAAACACCATATATTTT.

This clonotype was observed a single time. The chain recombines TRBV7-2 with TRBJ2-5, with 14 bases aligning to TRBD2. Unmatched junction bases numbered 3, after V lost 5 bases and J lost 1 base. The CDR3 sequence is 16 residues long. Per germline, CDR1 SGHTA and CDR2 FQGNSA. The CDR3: CASSAGLAGGQETQYF. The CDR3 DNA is TGTGCCAGCAGCGCAGGACTAGCGGGGGGCCAAGAGACCCAGTACTTC.

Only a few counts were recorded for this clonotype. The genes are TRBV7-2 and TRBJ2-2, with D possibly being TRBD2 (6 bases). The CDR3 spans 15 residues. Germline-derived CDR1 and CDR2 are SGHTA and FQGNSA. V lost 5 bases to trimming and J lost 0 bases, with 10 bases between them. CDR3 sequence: CASSRDSANTGELFF. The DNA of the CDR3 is TGTGCCAGCAGCCGGGACTCCGCGAACACCGGGGAGCTGTTTTTT.

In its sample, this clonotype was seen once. The CDR3 DNA follows: TGTGCCAGCAGCTTAAGGGGCGCGGGTATGAACACTGAAGCTTTCTTT. Translation gives CASSLRGAGMNTEAFF. This chain links TRBV5-8 with TRBJ1-1; D perhaps matches TRBD1 (5 bases). This CDR3 contains 16 residues. Germline V gene lookup returns CDR1 SGHTS and CDR2 YDEGEE. Trimming took off 2 bases at V and 0 bases at J, with 14 bases between the two ends.

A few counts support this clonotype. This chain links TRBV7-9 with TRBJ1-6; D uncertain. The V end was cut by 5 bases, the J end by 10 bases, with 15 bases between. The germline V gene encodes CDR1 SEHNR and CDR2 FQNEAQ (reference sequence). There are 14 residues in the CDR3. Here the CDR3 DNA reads TGTGCCAGCAGCCGCGAACAGACTTGGTCACCCCTCCACTTT. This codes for CASSREQTWSPLHF.

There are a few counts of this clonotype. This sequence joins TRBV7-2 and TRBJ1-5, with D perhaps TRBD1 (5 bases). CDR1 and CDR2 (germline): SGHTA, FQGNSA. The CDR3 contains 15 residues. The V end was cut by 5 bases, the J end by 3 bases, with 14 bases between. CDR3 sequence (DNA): TGTGCCAGCAGCCCTCGAAGGGGTGACAATCAGCCCCAGCATTTT. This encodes CASSPRRGDNQPQHF.

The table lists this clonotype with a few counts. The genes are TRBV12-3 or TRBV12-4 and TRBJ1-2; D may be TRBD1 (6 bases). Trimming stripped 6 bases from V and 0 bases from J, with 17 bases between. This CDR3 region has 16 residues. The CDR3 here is CASSRPGGTPNYGYTF. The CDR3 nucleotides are TGTGCCAGCAGCAGGCCGGGGGGCACACCTAACTATGGCTACACCTTC.

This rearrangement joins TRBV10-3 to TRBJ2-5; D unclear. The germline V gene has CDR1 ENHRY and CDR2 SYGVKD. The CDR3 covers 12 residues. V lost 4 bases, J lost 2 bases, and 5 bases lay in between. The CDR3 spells CAISVGQETQYF. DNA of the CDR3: TGTGCCATCAGTGTCGGACAAGAGACCCAGTACTTC.

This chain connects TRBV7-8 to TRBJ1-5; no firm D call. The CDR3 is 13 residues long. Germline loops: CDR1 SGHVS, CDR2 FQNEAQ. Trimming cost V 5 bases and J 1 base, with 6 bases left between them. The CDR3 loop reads CASSVYSNQPQHF. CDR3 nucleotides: TGTGCCAGCAGCGTCTACAGCAATCAGCCCCAGCATTTT.

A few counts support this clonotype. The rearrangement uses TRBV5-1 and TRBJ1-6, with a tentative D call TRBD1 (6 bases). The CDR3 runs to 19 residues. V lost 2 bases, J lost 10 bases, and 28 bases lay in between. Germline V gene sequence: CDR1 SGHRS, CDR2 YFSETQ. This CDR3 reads CASSFLPRTAGLGVSPLHF. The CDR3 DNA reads TGCGCCAGCAGCTTCCTCCCGCGGACAGCCGGACTGGGAGTATCACCCCTCCACTTT.

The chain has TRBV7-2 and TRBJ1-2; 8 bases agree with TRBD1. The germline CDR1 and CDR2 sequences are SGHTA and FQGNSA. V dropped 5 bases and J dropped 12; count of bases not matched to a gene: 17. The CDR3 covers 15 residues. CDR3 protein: CASSLKVDGYRGDTF. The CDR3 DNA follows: TGTGCCAGCAGCCTAAAGGTCGATGGGTACAGGGGGGACACCTTC.

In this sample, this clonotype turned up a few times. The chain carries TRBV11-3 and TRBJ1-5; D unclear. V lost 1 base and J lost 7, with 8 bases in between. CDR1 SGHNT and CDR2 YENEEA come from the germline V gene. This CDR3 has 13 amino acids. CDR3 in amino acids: CASSLAGKQPQHF. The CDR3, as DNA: TGTGCCAGCAGCTTAGCGGGGAAACAGCCCCAGCATTTT. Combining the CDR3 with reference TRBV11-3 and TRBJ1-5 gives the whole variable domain EAGVVQSPRYKIIEKKQPVAFWCNPISGHNTLYWYLQNLGQGPELLIRYENEEAVDDSQLPKDRFSAERLKGVDSTLKIQPAELGDSAVYLCASSLAGKQPQHFGDGTRLSIL.

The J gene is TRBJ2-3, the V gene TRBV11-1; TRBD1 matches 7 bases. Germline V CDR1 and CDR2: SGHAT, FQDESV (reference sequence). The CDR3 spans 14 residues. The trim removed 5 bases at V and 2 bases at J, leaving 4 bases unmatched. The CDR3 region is CASSPTGDTDTQYF. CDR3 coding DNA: TGTGCCAGCAGCCCTACAGGGGACACAGATACGCAGTATTTT. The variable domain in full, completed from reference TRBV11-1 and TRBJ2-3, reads EAEVAQSPRYKITEKSQAVAFWCDPISGHATLYWYRQILGQGPELLVQFQDESVVDDSQLPKDRFSAERLKGVDSTLKIQPAELGDSAMYLCASSPTGDTDTQYFGPGTRLTVL.

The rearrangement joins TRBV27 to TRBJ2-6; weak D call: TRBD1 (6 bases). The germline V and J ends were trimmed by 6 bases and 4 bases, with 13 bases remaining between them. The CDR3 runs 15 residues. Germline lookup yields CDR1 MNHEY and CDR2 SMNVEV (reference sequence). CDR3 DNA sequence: TGTGCCAGCAGATACAGGGTAGCGGGGGCCAACGTCCTGACTTTC. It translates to CASRYRVAGANVLTF.

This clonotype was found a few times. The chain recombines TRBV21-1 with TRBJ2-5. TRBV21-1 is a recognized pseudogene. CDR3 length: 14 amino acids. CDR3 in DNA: TGTGCCAGCAGCAAAGCTCTCCAAAGAGAGACCCAGTACTTC. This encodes CASSKALQRETQYF.

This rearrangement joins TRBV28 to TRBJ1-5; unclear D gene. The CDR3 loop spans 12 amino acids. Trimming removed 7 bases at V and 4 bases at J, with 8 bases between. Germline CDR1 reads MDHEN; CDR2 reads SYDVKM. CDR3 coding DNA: TGTGCCAGCACCGGCGGGAATCAGCCCCAGCATTTT. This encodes CASTGGNQPQHF.

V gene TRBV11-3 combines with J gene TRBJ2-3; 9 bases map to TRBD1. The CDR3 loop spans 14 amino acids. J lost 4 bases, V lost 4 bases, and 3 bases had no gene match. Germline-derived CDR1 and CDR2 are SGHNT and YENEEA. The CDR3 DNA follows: TGTGCCAGCAGCTGGGGGACAGGGTCAGATACGCAGTATTTT. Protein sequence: CASSWGTGSDTQYF.

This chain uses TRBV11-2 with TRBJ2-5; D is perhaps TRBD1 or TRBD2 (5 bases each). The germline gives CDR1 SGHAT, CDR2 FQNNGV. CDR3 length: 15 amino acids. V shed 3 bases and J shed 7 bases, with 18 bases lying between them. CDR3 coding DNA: TGTGCCAGCAGCTTGGAAGGTGGGGGTTTCGGGACCCAGTACTTC. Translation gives CASSLEGGGFGTQYF.